These 32 T cell receptor beta chains were sequenced from one sample in a study of shared clonotypes between healthy human individuals. Assay used: immunoSEQ multiplex PCR; TCRdb lists only in-frame clones, some missing. Of roughly 2 million clones in the sample, more than 90% are singletons; the top ten hold over 0.1%. Source material: naive CD4+ T cells sorted from blood. Stated subset: CD45RA+ positively selected. The receptors originated from a man younger than 35 in good health.

This clone was counted once. The chain joins TRBV10-2 to TRBJ1-3; TRBD1 is a possible D gene (5 bases). CDR3 length: 15 residues. Trimming cost V 6 bases and J 0 bases, with 12 bases left between them. CDR1 and CDR2 from the germline V gene are WSHSY and SAAADI. The CDR3 loop is CASRPSGTSGNTIYF. For the CDR3, the DNA is TGCGCCAGCAGACCGTCCGGGACCTCTGGAAACACCATATATTTT.

A word on this clone: Other nucleotide sequences from this sample produce the same CDR3. This chain connects TRBV2 to TRBJ2-7; weak D call: TRBD1 (6 bases). Looked up from germline, CDR1 is SNHLY and CDR2 is FYNNEI. Trimming took 4 bases from V and 2 from J, leaving 12 bases between them. The CDR3 runs to 14 residues. In DNA, the CDR3 is TGTGCCAGCAGTGTGGGACAAGGAGCCTACGAGCAGTACTTC. Amino acid sequence: CASSVGQGAYEQYF.

The gene calls are TRBV5-1 and TRBJ2-3; D is unresolved. The V and J ends lost 3 bases and 4 bases respectively, with 6 bases between them. Germline CDR1 is SGHRS and CDR2 is YFSETQ. CDR3 length: 12 residues. The CDR3 sequence: CASSSTADTQYF. The CDR3, as DNA: TGCGCCAGCAGCTCCACAGCAGATACGCAGTATTTT.

In its sample, this clone was seen once. This chain joins TRBV27 and TRBJ2-6; a weak D match, TRBD1 (6 bases). Germline V CDR1 and CDR2: MNHEY, SMNVEV (reference sequence). CDR3 length equals 17 residues. Trimming took off 4 bases at V and 0 bases at J, with 13 bases between the two ends. CDR3 in DNA: TGTGCCAGCAGTTCCTTCAGGGGTCCCTCTGGGGCCAACGTCCTGACTTTC. Protein sequence: CASSSFRGPSGANVLTF.

V usage is TRBV6-6 and J usage is TRBJ1-3; no firm D call. Per germline, CDR1 MNHNY and CDR2 SVGAGI (reference sequence). CDR3 size: 14 residues. The germline V and J ends were trimmed by 2 bases and 0 bases, with 5 bases remaining between them. CDR3 bases: TGTGCCAGCAGTTACCCCGCCTCTGGAAACACCATATATTTT. Amino acid sequence: CASSYPASGNTIYF.

This clone was counted a single time. J is TRBJ2-3 and V is TRBV4-1, with 7 positions matching TRBD2. The length of the CDR3 is 17 residues. J gave up 6 bases and V 4 bases, and 16 bases lay outside the gene matches. Per germline, CDR1 MGHRA and CDR2 YSYEKL. The CDR3 loop reads CASSRSSSAGEADTQYF. Written as DNA, the CDR3 is TGCGCCAGCAGCCGATCCTCGTCGGCGGGAGAGGCGGATACGCAGTATTTT.

The chain combines TRBV18 with TRBJ1-1; the D gene is possibly TRBD1 (6 bases). CDR3 length: 16 residues. Trimming removed 3 bases from V and 0 bases from J, with 14 bases in between. Germline loops: CDR1 KGHSH, CDR2 LQKENI. This chain's CDR3 is CASSPIFGQMNTEAFF. The CDR3 nucleotides read TGTGCCAGCTCACCGATTTTCGGACAGATGAACACTGAAGCTTTCTTT.

The V gene is TRBV7-2, the J gene TRBJ2-3; 9 bases agree with TRBD2. The CDR3 spans 15 residues. Germline CDR1 is SGHTA and CDR2 is FQGNSA. The junction had 7 bases not matched to a gene; V was cut back by 5 bases and J by 4 bases. The CDR3 bases are TGTGCCAGCAGCCCGGGACTAGCTATCGCAGATACGCAGTATTTT. Translated: CASSPGLAIADTQYF.

Of note for this clone: The identical CDR3 is also encoded by other nucleotide sequences in the sample. This chain connects TRBV5-1 to TRBJ1-2, with D possibly TRBD1 on 6 matching bases. This CDR3 contains 14 residues. With 1 base removed from V and 0 bases from J, the gap between germline ends came to 7 bases. Germline CDR1 reads SGHRS; CDR2 reads YFSETQ. This chain's CDR3 is CASSLTGTNYGYTF. The CDR3 nucleotides read TGCGCCAGCAGCTTGACAGGGACTAACTATGGCTACACCTTC.

The rearrangement joins TRBV2 to TRBJ2-2; 10 nucleotides agree with TRBD1. This CDR3 has 15 residues. V was clipped by 11 bases and J by 8 bases; unmatched bases: 14. Germline V lookup: CDR1 SNHLY, CDR2 FYNNEI. The CDR3 is CAGMRTTGGSGELFF. CDR3 DNA: TGTGCCGGAATGAGGACGACAGGGGGCTCGGGGGAGCTGTTTTTT.

This clone has just a few counts. The genes are TRBV10-1 and TRBJ1-6; D is ambiguous. CDR1 is WNHNN and CDR2 is SYGVQD in the germline V gene (reference sequence). V shed 5 bases and J shed 6 bases, with 8 bases lying between them. The CDR3 extends over 13 amino acids. The CDR3 sequence: CASSPGFNSPLHF. The CDR3 DNA reads TGCGCCAGCAGTCCGGGGTTTAATTCACCCCTCCACTTT.

This sequence joins TRBV11-3 and TRBJ2-1; TRBD2 aligns across 11 bases. With 3 bases clipped from V and 8 bases from J, the junction kept 9 bases outside the gene matches. The CDR3 is 16 residues long. CDR1 and CDR2 (germline): SGHNT, YENEEA. The CDR3 spells CASSLGTSGGIHEQFF. The CDR3 DNA sequence: TGTGCCAGCAGCTTGGGGACTAGCGGTGGGATCCATGAGCAGTTCTTC. Supplemented by reference TRBV11-3 and TRBJ2-1, the full variable domain reads EAGVVQSPRYKIIEKKQPVAFWCNPISGHNTLYWYLQNLGQGPELLIRYENEEAVDDSQLPKDRFSAERLKGVDSTLKIQPAELGDSAVYLCASSLGTSGGIHEQFFGPGTRLTVL.

Concerning this clone itself: Other DNA sequences from this sample encode an identical CDR3 as well. The chain recombines TRBV29-1 with TRBJ1-1; possibly TRBD1 for D (5 bases). V was cut by 7 bases and J by 3 bases, with 12 bases left in between. The CDR3 loop spans 12 amino acids. CDR1 is SQVTM, CDR2 ANQGSEA, per germline. The CDR3 bases are TGCAGCGGCGGGCAGGGAGACACTGAAGCTTTCTTT. This codes for CSGGQGDTEAFF. Supplemented by reference TRBV29-1 and TRBJ1-1, the full variable domain reads SAVISQKPSRDICQRGTSLTIQCQVDSQVTMMFWYRQQPGQSLTLIATANQGSEATYESGFVIDKFPISRPNLTFSTLTVSNMSPEDSSIYLCSGGQGDTEAFFGQGTRLTVV.

The rearrangement uses TRBV11-2 and TRBJ2-5, with 7 bases matching TRBD1. Germline-derived CDR1 and CDR2 are SGHAT and FQNNGV. This CDR3 comprises 15 residues. Unmatched junction bases numbered 2, after V lost 0 bases and J lost 1 base. The DNA for the CDR3 is TGTGCCAGCAGCTTAGAGGGACAGTCCCAAGAGACCCAGTACTTC. Its protein product is CASSLEGQSQETQYF. Drawing the rest from reference TRBV11-2 and TRBJ2-5, the complete variable domain is EAGVAQSPRYKIIEKRQSVAFWCNPISGHATLYWYQQILGQGPKLLIQFQNNGVVDDSQLPKDRFSAERLKGVDSTLKIQPAKLEDSAVYLCASSLEGQSQETQYFGPGTRLLVL.

The chain recombines TRBV1 with TRBJ1-1. TRBV1 is noted as a pseudogene. This CDR3 is 19 amino acids long. The CDR3 reads CTSSQDGSGGGDMNTEAFF. In nucleotides, the CDR3 is TGCACCAGCAGCCAAGACGGTTCTGGGGGGGGAGACATGAACACTGAAGCTTTCTTT.

This chain joins TRBV30 and TRBJ2-3, with 13 bases aligning to TRBD2. V lost 2 bases, J lost 6 bases, and 5 bases stayed unmatched. CDR1 and CDR2 from the germline V gene are GTSNPN and SVGIG (reference sequence). The CDR3 is 15 residues long. The CDR3, as DNA: TGTGCCTGGAGTCCACTAGCGGGAGGGCGGGATACGCAGTATTTT. Translation: CAWSPLAGGRDTQYF.

V gene TRBV6-1 combines with J gene TRBJ2-1; 11 positions agree with TRBD2. The CDR3 covers 13 residues. CDR1 and CDR2 (germline): MNHNS, SASEGT. J lost 9 bases, V lost 7 bases, and 5 bases had no gene match. The CDR3 nucleotides are TGTGCCAGCACCGATAGCGGGAGGGGTGAGCAGTTCTTC. Amino acids: CASTDSGRGEQFF.

The genes are TRBV28 and TRBJ1-2; 7 bases align to TRBD1. Trimming took 6 bases from V and 2 from J; bases not matched to a gene: 9. This CDR3 is built from 15 residues. Germline lookup yields CDR1 MDHEN and CDR2 SYDVKM. The CDR3 DNA is TGTGCCAGCAGCCTACCGGACAGGCCAAACTATGGCTACACCTTC. Encoded protein: CASSLPDRPNYGYTF.

The rearrangement links TRBV9 to TRBJ2-5; TRBD1 matches at 8 bases. The CDR3 totals 16 residues. V shed 1 base, J shed 1 base, and the junction held 6 bases outside the gene matches. Germline CDR1 SGDLS, CDR2 YYNGEE. CDR3: CASSVNTGGPQETQYF. In nucleotides, the CDR3 is TGTGCCAGCAGCGTAAATACAGGGGGTCCCCAAGAGACCCAGTACTTC.

This rearrangement joins TRBV5-1 to TRBJ2-7; 9 positions agree with TRBD2. Germline V gene data show CDR1 as SGHRS and CDR2 as YFSETQ. With V trimmed by 0 bases and J by 4 bases, 8 bases remained unmatched. This CDR3 is 16 amino acids long. The CDR3 spells CASSLGGSGGQYEQYF. CDR3 nucleotide sequence: TGCGCCAGCAGCTTGGGTGGTAGCGGGGGCCAATACGAGCAGTACTTC. Full variable domain (missing parts from reference TRBV5-1 and TRBJ2-7): KAGVTQTPRYLIKTRGQQVTLSCSPISGHRSVSWYQQTPGQGLQFLFEYFSETQRNKGNFPGRFSGRQFSNSRSEMNVSTLELGDSALYLCASSLGGSGGQYEQYFGPGTRLTVT.

The chain links TRBV19 to TRBJ2-7, with a tentative D call TRBD1 (5 bases). Germline assignment: CDR1 LNHDA and CDR2 SQIVND (reference sequence). This CDR3 has 13 amino acids. V was cut by 8 bases and J by 0 bases, with 11 bases left in between. The CDR3 DNA sequence: TGTGCCAGTGGAGTACAGGCCTCCTACGAGCAGTACTTC. As protein: CASGVQASYEQYF.

V usage is TRBV25-1 and J usage is TRBJ1-2; perhaps TRBD1 as D (6 bases). CDR3 size: 14 residues. Trimming removed 3 bases from V and 6 bases from J, with 14 bases in between. Germline loops: CDR1 MGHDK, CDR2 SYGVNS. CDR3 sequence: CASSDVSGANGYTF. The CDR3, as DNA: TGTGCCAGCAGTGACGTCTCGGGGGCGAATGGCTACACCTTC.

The chain is built from TRBV6-1 and TRBJ1-5; D call uncertain. V was trimmed by 2 bases and J by 10 bases, leaving 15 bases between them. Germline CDR1 is MNHNS and CDR2 is SASEGT. CDR3 length equals 14 residues. CDR3 protein: CASSEYVAAGPQHF. The CDR3 nucleotides read TGTGCCAGCAGTGAATACGTGGCGGCGGGCCCCCAGCATTTT.

A note on this clone: At one of its ends the junction is not consistent with the germline gene, which may arise from a read error. The chain recombines TRBV6-5 with TRBJ1-3; D gene unclear. CDR1 and CDR2 (germline): MNHEY, SVGAGI. CDR3 length equals 13 residues. The CDR3, as DNA: TGTGCCAGCAGTGAAAAGCCTGGAACCACCATATATTTT. It specifies CASSEKPGTTIYF.

The chain carries TRBV20-1 and TRBJ2-7; 7 nucleotides align to TRBD2. CDR3 length equals 11 residues. CDR1 is DFQATT, CDR2 SNEGSKA, per germline (reference sequence). Trimming cost V 6 bases and J 5 bases; bases outside gene matches: 4. The CDR3 sequence: CSAPLANEQYF. For the CDR3, the DNA is TGCAGTGCCCCACTAGCGAACGAGCAGTACTTC.

This chain's CDR3 is CASSLTQGKVSPLHF. CDR3 in DNA: TGTGCCAGCAGCTTAACACAGGGGAAGGTATCACCCCTCCACTTT. The chain recombines TRBV11-2 with TRBJ1-6; 7 bases match TRBD1. The CDR3 runs to 15 residues. The germline CDR1 and CDR2 sequences are SGHAT and FQNNGV. With 2 bases clipped from V and 10 bases from J, the junction kept 8 bases outside the gene matches.

This clone was detected once. The chain recombines TRBV28 with TRBJ1-4, with D tentatively TRBD1 (5 bases). The germline V gene encodes CDR1 MDHEN and CDR2 SYDVKM. Trimming took off 4 bases at V and 6 bases at J, with 15 bases between the two ends. This CDR3 comprises 15 residues. CDR3 protein: CASSSGGVEDEKLFF. CDR3 DNA sequence: TGTGCCAGCAGTTCGGGGGGGGTTGAGGATGAAAAACTGTTTTTT.

The chain is built from TRBV4-2 and TRBJ1-5; D remains ambiguous. Germline lookup yields CDR1 LGHNA and CDR2 YNFKEQ. The CDR3 runs 16 residues. Trimming cost V 3 bases and J 2 bases, with 14 bases left between them. CDR3 region: CASSQEIVGGNQPQHF. The CDR3, as DNA: TGTGCCAGCAGCCAGGAGATAGTAGGTGGCAATCAGCCCCAGCATTTT.

V and J are TRBV10-3 and TRBJ2-3, with D maybe TRBD1 (6 bases). Germline CDR1 ENHRY, CDR2 SYGVKD. This CDR3 contains 16 residues. The V and J ends lost 2 bases and 2 bases respectively, with 14 bases between them. CDR3 bases: TGTGCCATCAGTGAGATGACTACAGGGCCCACAGATACGCAGTATTTT. It codes for CAISEMTTGPTDTQYF.

This clone was seen a single time. This chain connects TRBV2 to TRBJ2-3; D remains ambiguous. V was pared by 3 bases and J by 2 bases, with 9 bases between. This CDR3 has 14 amino acids. In germline, CDR1 is SNHLY, CDR2 FYNNEI. The CDR3 is CASSDRPATDTQYF. The CDR3 nucleotides read TGTGCCAGCAGTGATAGGCCTGCCACAGATACGCAGTATTTT.

This clone was counted once. This rearrangement joins TRBV30 to TRBJ2-2; weak D call: TRBD1 (5 bases). Trimming cost V 8 bases and J 1 base, with 14 bases left between them. CDR3 length: 14 residues. Germline values: CDR1 GTSNPN, CDR2 SVGIG (reference sequence). The CDR3 loop is CARYRQGNTGELFF. CDR3 DNA: TGTGCCCGATATAGGCAGGGGAACACCGGGGAGCTGTTTTTT. Drawing the rest from reference TRBV30 and TRBJ2-2, the complete variable domain is SQTIHQWPATLVQPVGSPLSLECTVEGTSNPNLYWYRQAAGRGLQLLFYSVGIGQISSEVPQNLSASRPQDRQFILSSKKLLLSDSGFYLCARYRQGNTGELFFGEGSRLTVL.

The chain combines TRBV18 with TRBJ2-5; D may correspond to TRBD1 or TRBD2 (5 bases each). Trimming took off 2 bases at V and 2 bases at J, with 12 bases between the two ends. There are 15 residues in the CDR3. Germline V lookup: CDR1 KGHSH, CDR2 LQKENI. The CDR3 bases are TGTGCCAGCTCACCAGTCCCCGGGGCTCAAGAGACCCAGTACTTC. Its protein product is CASSPVPGAQETQYF. Full variable domain (rest looked up from reference TRBV18 and TRBJ2-5): NAGVMQNPRHLVRRRGQEARLRCSPMKGHSHVYWYRQLPEEGLKFMVYLQKENIIDESGMPKERFSAEFPKEGPSILRIQQVVRGDSAAYFCASSPVPGAQETQYFGPGTRLLVL.